The rows below give T cell receptor beta chains drawn from one sample of a study of OX40 agonist ivuxolimab in advanced cancers. The method was immunoSEQ multiplex PCR; TCRdb's version includes in-frame clones alone and lacks a portion of them. The sample contains 70,000 to 95,000 clones, about 90% of which appear only once. The specimen was CD4+ or CD8+ T cells sorted from blood, collected in a trial of the OX40 agonist ivuxolimab. These receptors were taken from an adult with an advanced solid tumor such as melanoma, head and neck, liver or kidney cancer. The CDR3 runs from the conserved cysteine through the conserved F or W. Fields, in order: V gene, J gene, CDR3 length, CDR3 protein.

v_call: TRBV6-1
j_call: TRBJ2-2
cdr3_length: 15
cdr3_aa: CASSKGGPNTGELFF

v_call: TRBV30
j_call: TRBJ1-4
cdr3_length: 16
cdr3_aa: CAWSRTTSATNEKLFF

v_call: TRBV5-6
j_call: TRBJ2-5
cdr3_length: 14
cdr3_aa: CASSFPTSTETQYF

v_call: TRBV14
j_call: TRBJ1-2
cdr3_length: 15
cdr3_aa: CASSHPGQGGYGYTF

v_call: TRBV5-8
j_call: TRBJ2-2
cdr3_length: 18
cdr3_aa: CASRSGTGGYSNTGELFF

v_call: TRBV5-4
j_call: TRBJ1-4
cdr3_length: 16
cdr3_aa: CASSLDMGADNEKLFF

v_call: TRBV6-1
j_call: TRBJ1-2
cdr3_length: 15
cdr3_aa: CASRQAGPSHYGYTF

v_call: TRBV10-3
j_call: TRBJ1-2
cdr3_length: 15
cdr3_aa: CAISDLAGVSHGYTF

v_call: TRBV11-3
j_call: TRBJ2-1
cdr3_length: 13
cdr3_aa: CASSFGPGLEQFF

v_call: TRBV6-6
j_call: TRBJ2-7
cdr3_length: 14
cdr3_aa: CASRLGVGDYEQYF

v_call: TRBV5-4
j_call: TRBJ2-3
cdr3_length: 13
cdr3_aa: CATRQGNSDTQYF

v_call: TRBV4-2
j_call: TRBJ2-2
cdr3_length: 11
cdr3_aa: CASSGRWELFF

v_call: TRBV7-3
j_call: TRBJ2-2
cdr3_length: 17
cdr3_aa: CASSLSAGGGAGGELFF

v_call: TRBV9
j_call: TRBJ2-5
cdr3_length: 15
cdr3_aa: CASSPRGQFQETQYF

v_call: TRBV9
j_call: TRBJ2-5
cdr3_length: 14
cdr3_aa: CASSVLAGGETQYF

v_call: TRBV2
j_call: TRBJ1-2
cdr3_length: 14
cdr3_aa: CASARDLGDYGYTF

v_call: TRBV6-5
j_call: TRBJ2-5
cdr3_length: 14
cdr3_aa: CASSGGVKQETQYF

v_call: TRBV27
j_call: TRBJ2-7
cdr3_length: 16
cdr3_aa: CASSYFFPGQGNEQYF

v_call: TRBV29-1
j_call: TRBJ1-2
cdr3_length: 12
cdr3_aa: CSVGGDSYGYTF

v_call: TRBV2
j_call: TRBJ2-5
cdr3_length: 13
cdr3_aa: CASGLGILETQYF

v_call: TRBV7-9
j_call: TRBJ2-3
cdr3_length: 16
cdr3_aa: CASSLGSSVVMDTQYF

v_call: TRBV7-3
j_call: TRBJ2-1
cdr3_length: 15
cdr3_aa: CASSLRRTSGNEQFF

v_call: TRBV7-7
j_call: TRBJ1-5
cdr3_length: 16
cdr3_aa: CASSSLLGIINQPQHF

v_call: TRBV5-4
j_call: TRBJ2-2
cdr3_length: 17
cdr3_aa: CASSLGLAGDGTGELFF

v_call: TRBV11-2
j_call: TRBJ2-5
cdr3_length: 14
cdr3_aa: CASGPTNTQETQYF

v_call: TRBV21-1
j_call: TRBJ2-7
cdr3_length: 13
cdr3_aa: CASDGQGGYEQYF

v_call: TRBV4-1
j_call: TRBJ2-3
cdr3_length: 17
cdr3_aa: CASSQDWGIDFTDTQYF

v_call: TRBV10-1
j_call: TRBJ2-5
cdr3_length: 16
cdr3_aa: CASSERAGGPFETQYF

v_call: TRBV5-1
j_call: TRBJ2-7
cdr3_length: 12
cdr3_aa: CASSTGNYEQYF

v_call: TRBV5-5
j_call: TRBJ1-5
cdr3_length: 17
cdr3_aa: CASSQKISGTGGEPQHF

v_call: TRBV6-1
j_call: TRBJ1-3
cdr3_length: 15
cdr3_aa: CASSLMQVSGNTIYF

v_call: TRBV5-1
j_call: TRBJ2-1
cdr3_length: 15
cdr3_aa: CASSLGLAGDNEQFF

v_call: TRBV30
j_call: TRBJ2-7
cdr3_length: 12
cdr3_aa: CAWTQGSYEQYF

v_call: TRBV5-4
j_call: TRBJ2-7
cdr3_length: 14
cdr3_aa: CASSRTSGAYEQYF

v_call: TRBV19
j_call: TRBJ2-1
cdr3_length: 16
cdr3_aa: CASLITAGALWNEQFF

v_call: TRBV7-7
j_call: TRBJ2-1
cdr3_length: 16
cdr3_aa: CASSVSRSKPITGQFF

v_call: TRBV18
j_call: TRBJ1-1
cdr3_length: 14
cdr3_aa: CASSGQATNTEAFF

v_call: TRBV30
j_call: TRBJ1-1
cdr3_length: 11
cdr3_aa: CASSLNTEAFF

v_call: TRBV19
j_call: TRBJ2-5
cdr3_length: 13
cdr3_aa: CASSSGPVETQYF

v_call: TRBV5-1
j_call: TRBJ2-5
cdr3_length: 16
cdr3_aa: CASSGGTSGSEETQYF

v_call: TRBV6-1
j_call: TRBJ2-2
cdr3_length: 17
cdr3_aa: CASSELAGASNTGELFF

v_call: TRBV4-1
j_call: TRBJ1-5
cdr3_length: 15
cdr3_aa: CASSQEEVGDQPQHF

v_call: TRBV2
j_call: TRBJ1-2
cdr3_length: 13
cdr3_aa: CASSDDQGGGYTF

v_call: TRBV30
j_call: TRBJ1-5
cdr3_length: 15
cdr3_aa: CAWSRFGQANQPQHF

v_call: TRBV5-1
j_call: TRBJ2-7
cdr3_length: 15
cdr3_aa: CASSYSWDGLYEQYF

v_call: TRBV10-2
j_call: TRBJ2-5
cdr3_length: 14
cdr3_aa: CASSHRSKGETQYF

v_call: TRBV30
j_call: TRBJ2-7
cdr3_length: 14
cdr3_aa: CAWRERGRLYEQYF

v_call: TRBV6-1
j_call: TRBJ2-7
cdr3_length: 15
cdr3_aa: CASSEGGRGSYEQYF

v_call: TRBV7-9
j_call: TRBJ1-1
cdr3_length: 13
cdr3_aa: CASSPLGGTEAFF

v_call: TRBV7-9
j_call: TRBJ1-3
cdr3_length: 14
cdr3_aa: CASSSAGSGNTIYF

v_call: TRBV14
j_call: TRBJ2-1
cdr3_length: 14
cdr3_aa: CASSQGGSMNEQFF

v_call: TRBV19
j_call: TRBJ2-7
cdr3_length: 11
cdr3_aa: CAAGSSYEQYF

v_call: TRBV6-1
j_call: TRBJ1-4
cdr3_length: 14
cdr3_aa: CASSTGATNEKLFF

v_call: TRBV19
j_call: TRBJ2-7
cdr3_length: 13
cdr3_aa: CATKDNVGREQYF